Below, 2 T cell receptor beta chains from the same sample are listed, as sequenced in a study of T cell clones after liver transplantation. The data were produced by immunoSEQ multiplex PCR, yet TCRdb's version contains in-frame clones alone and is incomplete. This sample has roughly 60,000 clones, with around three quarters found just once. Sample: CD4+ T cells from blood, taken at the approximately 15-month timepoint. The receptor source for this set is a human patient who received a liver transplant. The graft donor may have contributed some T cells.

This sequence joins TRBV6-1 and TRBJ2-5; D is perhaps TRBD2 (6 bases). The V and J ends lost 8 bases and 0 bases respectively, with 10 bases between them. Germline V CDR1 and CDR2: MNHNS, SASEGT. This CDR3 is 13 amino acids long. The CDR3 loop is CASGGVYQETQYF. The CDR3 DNA is TGTGCCAGCGGCGGGGTGTACCAAGAGACCCAGTACTTC.

V and J are TRBV6-5 and TRBJ2-2; D perhaps matches TRBD2 (5 bases). CDR1 and CDR2 from the germline V gene are MNHEY and SVGAGI. Trimming removed 8 bases from V and 5 bases from J, with 18 bases in between. The CDR3 is 15 amino acids. CDR3 amino acids: CASAVKYRGTGELFF. The CDR3 region has the DNA TGTGCCAGCGCCGTTAAGTACAGAGGGACCGGGGAGCTGTTTTTT.